The 9 T cell receptor beta chains below come from one sample, sequenced in a study of cytomegalovirus exposure and HLA in healthy donors. The PCR had 60 Vbeta and 13 Jbeta primers. Sequenced by immunoSEQ multiplex PCR; TCRdb stores in-frame clones only, minus some. The sample has 90,000 to 120,000 clones, roughly 83% seen once; the top ten hold 4.1%. The source material was PBMCs. The source of these receptors is a female donor in good health and CMV-seropositive.

The CDR3 sequence is CASSQRGGLYEQYF. CDR3 bases: TGTGCCAGCAGCCAGCGGGGGGGCCTCTACGAGCAGTACTTC. The chain employs TRBV7-2 and TRBJ2-5; 10 bases are shared with TRBD2. The J call may be in error: the DNA end matches TRBJ2-7 better. The V gene's germline CDR1 is SGHTA and CDR2 FQGNSA. The CDR3 has 14 residues.

DNA of the CDR3: TGTGCCAGCAGCTCTCGGGAGTACCAAGAGACCCAGTACTTC. It specifies CASSSREYQETQYF. The genes are TRBV7-9 and TRBJ2-5, with D tentatively TRBD2 (6 bases). Germline V gene lookup returns CDR1 SEHNR and CDR2 FQNEAQ (reference sequence). The CDR3 is made up of 14 amino acids. Deletions cut 4 bases from V and 0 bases from J, with 9 bases between.

The V and J genes are TRBV19 and TRBJ1-2, with 7 bases lining up with TRBD1. CDR3 length: 15 residues. Per the germline V gene, CDR1 is LNHDA and CDR2 is SQIVND (reference sequence). V shed 7 bases and J 5 bases; nucleotides not matched to a gene: 13. The CDR3 bases are TGTGCCAGTACTCCCAGCGGAGGGACAGCGTATGGCTACACCTTC. Its translation is CASTPSGGTAYGYTF.

The V gene is TRBV25-1, the J gene TRBJ2-2; TRBD1 might be the D (6 bases). The germline CDR1 and CDR2 sequences are MGHDK and SYGVNS. This CDR3 spans 17 amino acids. V was clipped by 7 bases and J by 2 bases, with 20 bases between them. The CDR3 region is CASKGPGGHLNTGELFF. The CDR3 region has the DNA TGTGCCAGCAAAGGGCCTGGGGGACACCTAAACACCGGGGAGCTGTTTTTT.

This clone was recorded only once. The chain combines TRBV20-1 with TRBJ1-1; D is perhaps TRBD1 (6 bases). The CDR3 totals 11 residues. Germline V gives CDR1 DFQATT, CDR2 SNEGSKA (reference sequence). The CDR3 DNA follows: TGCAGGACAGGAGTGAACACTGAAGCTTTCTTT. Protein: CRTGVNTEAFF.

The chain employs TRBV30 and TRBJ1-6; D is perhaps TRBD1 (6 bases). The CDR3 loop spans 14 amino acids. CDR1 is GTSNPN and CDR2 is SVGIG in the germline V gene (reference sequence). V lost 5 bases and J lost 2, with 10 bases in between. DNA for the CDR3: TGTGCCTGGGCGAGACAGGCCTATAATTCACCCCTCCACTTT. Translated: CAWARQAYNSPLHF.

This chain connects TRBV19 to TRBJ2-1, with D maybe TRBD1 (7 bases). The CDR3 length is 13 residues. Germline lookup yields CDR1 LNHDA and CDR2 SQIVND (reference sequence). V was trimmed by 5 bases and J by 10 bases, leaving 15 bases between them. The CDR3 here is CASSLRSGGEQFF. CDR3 DNA: TGTGCCAGTAGTCTTAGGTCAGGGGGGGAGCAGTTCTTC.

This clone appeared a few times. The chain uses TRBV21-1 and TRBJ2-3; the table assigns TRBD1, which was not confirmed against the DNA. TRBV21-1 is tagged as a pseudogene. The CDR3 has 12 amino acids. The CDR3: CASPAGLDTQYF. CDR3 nucleotide sequence: TGTGCCAGCCCGGCAGGGCTGGATACGCAGTATTTT.

The chain joins TRBV10-3 to TRBJ1-3; D remains unclear. From germline, CDR1 is ENHRY and CDR2 SYGVKD. With 6 bases removed from V and 0 bases from J, the gap between germline ends came to 6 bases. The CDR3 is made up of 13 amino acids. Here the CDR3 reads CAIRQISGNTIYF. In nucleotides, the CDR3 is TGTGCCATCAGACAAATCTCTGGAAACACCATATATTTT.